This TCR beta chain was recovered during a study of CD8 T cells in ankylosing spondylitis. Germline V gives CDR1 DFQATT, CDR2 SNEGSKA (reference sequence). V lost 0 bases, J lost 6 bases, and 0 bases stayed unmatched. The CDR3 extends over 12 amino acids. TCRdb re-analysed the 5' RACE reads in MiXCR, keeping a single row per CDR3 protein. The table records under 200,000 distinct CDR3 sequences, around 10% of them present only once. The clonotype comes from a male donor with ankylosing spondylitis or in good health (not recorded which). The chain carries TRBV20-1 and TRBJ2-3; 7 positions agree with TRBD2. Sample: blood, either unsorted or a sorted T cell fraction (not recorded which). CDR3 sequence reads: CSAREGGDTQYF. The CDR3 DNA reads TGCAGTGCTAGAGAGGGGGGGGATACGCAGTATTTT.